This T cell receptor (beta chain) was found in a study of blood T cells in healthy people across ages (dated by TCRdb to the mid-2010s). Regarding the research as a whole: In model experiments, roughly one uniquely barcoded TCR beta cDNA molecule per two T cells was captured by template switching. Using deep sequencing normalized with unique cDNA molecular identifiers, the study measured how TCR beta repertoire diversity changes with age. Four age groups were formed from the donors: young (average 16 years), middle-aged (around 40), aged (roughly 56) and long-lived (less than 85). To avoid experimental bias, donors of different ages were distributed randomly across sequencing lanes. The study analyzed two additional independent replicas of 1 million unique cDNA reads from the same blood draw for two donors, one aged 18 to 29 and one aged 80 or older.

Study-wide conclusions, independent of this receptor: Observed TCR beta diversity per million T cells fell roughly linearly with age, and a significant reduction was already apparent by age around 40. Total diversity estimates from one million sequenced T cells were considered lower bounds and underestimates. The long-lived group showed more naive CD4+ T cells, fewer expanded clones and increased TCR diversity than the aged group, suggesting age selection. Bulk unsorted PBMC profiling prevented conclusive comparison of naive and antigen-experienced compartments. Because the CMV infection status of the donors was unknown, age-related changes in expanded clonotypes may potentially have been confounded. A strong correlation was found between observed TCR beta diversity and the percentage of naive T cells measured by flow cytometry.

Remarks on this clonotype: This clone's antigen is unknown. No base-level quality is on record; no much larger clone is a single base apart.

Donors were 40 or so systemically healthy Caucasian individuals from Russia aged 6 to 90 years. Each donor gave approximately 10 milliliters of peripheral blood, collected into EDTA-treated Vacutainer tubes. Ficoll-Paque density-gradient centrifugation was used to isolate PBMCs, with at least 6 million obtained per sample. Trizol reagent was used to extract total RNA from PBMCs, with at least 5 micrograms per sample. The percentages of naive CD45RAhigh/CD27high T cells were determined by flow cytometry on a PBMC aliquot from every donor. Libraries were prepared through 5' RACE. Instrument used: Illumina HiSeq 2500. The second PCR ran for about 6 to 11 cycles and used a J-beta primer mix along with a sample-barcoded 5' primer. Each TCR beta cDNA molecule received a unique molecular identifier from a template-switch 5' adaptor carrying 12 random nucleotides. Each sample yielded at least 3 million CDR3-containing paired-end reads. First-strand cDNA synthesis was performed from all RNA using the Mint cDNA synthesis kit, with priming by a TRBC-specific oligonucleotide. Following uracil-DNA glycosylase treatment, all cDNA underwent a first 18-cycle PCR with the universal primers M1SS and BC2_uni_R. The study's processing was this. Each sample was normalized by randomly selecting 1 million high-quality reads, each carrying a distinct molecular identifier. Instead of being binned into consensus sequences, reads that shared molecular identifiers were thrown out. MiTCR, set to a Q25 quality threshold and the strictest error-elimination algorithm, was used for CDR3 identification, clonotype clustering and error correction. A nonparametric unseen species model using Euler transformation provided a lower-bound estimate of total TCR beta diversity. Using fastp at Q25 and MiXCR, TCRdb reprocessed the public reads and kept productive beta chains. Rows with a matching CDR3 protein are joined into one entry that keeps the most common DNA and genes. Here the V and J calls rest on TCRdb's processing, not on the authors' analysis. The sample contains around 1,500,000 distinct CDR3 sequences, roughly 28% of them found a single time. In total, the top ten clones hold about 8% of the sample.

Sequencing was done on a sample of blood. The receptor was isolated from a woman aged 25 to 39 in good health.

The nucleotide sequence is given as TGTGCCACCTCACTTCGTGGGCTAGCGGGGGGCGTAGATACGCAGTATTTT. It encodes CATSLRGLAGGVDTQYF. The rearranged segments are TRBV7-9 and TRBJ2-3, and TRBD2 matches 11 of the central bases. Including the terminal cysteine and phenylalanine, the CDR3 comprises 17 residues. Kept here is only the CDR3 DNA, which spans 51 bases and is read in frame from base 1. V loses 10 bases at its end and J loses 5 bases; junction bases beyond the gene matches: 17. The germline V gene (reference sequence) sets CDR1 to SEHNR and CDR2 to FQNEAQ.